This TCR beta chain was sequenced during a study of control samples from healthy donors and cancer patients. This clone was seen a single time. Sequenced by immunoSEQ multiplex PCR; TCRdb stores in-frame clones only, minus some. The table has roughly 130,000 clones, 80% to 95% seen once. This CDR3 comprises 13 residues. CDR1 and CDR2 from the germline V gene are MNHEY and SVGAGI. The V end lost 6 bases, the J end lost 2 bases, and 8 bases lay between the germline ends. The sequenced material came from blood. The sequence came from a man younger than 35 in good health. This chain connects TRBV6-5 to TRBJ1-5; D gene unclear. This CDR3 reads CASRATGNQPQHF. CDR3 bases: TGTGCCAGCAGGGCGACGGGCAATCAGCCCCAGCATTTT.